The TCR beta chain described here comes from a study of blood T cell repertoires in COVID-19. Clones were read by immunoSEQ multiplex PCR, and TCRdb kept only the in-frame ones, dropping some. Among 90,000 or so clones, 75% to 90% were seen once, and the ten largest hold more than 7%. Germline assignment: CDR1 LGHDT and CDR2 YNNKEL (reference sequence). This CDR3 contains 14 residues. The germline V and J ends were trimmed by 8 bases and 5 bases, with 16 bases remaining between them. The origin of this receptor is a man aged 60-69 years with acute or convalescent COVID-19. This rearrangement joins TRBV3-1 (or the pseudogene TRBV3-2) to TRBJ1-5, with D possibly being TRBD1 (6 bases). Source material: peripheral blood. CDR3: CASGRGGRDQPQHF. The CDR3 bases are TGTGCCAGCGGGCGGGGGGGGCGCGATCAGCCCCAGCATTTT.